This TCR beta chain comes out of a study of blood T cell repertoires in COVID-19. About the study: Acute-phase and convalescent COVID-19 samples originated in the United States, Italy and Spain. PBMCs, B-cell-depleted T cells, or T cells were the source of the cDNA or gDNA that made up the material.

The CDR3 is 16 amino acids. The germline gives CDR1 LNHDA, CDR2 SQIVND (reference sequence). V shed 4 bases and J 6 bases; nucleotides not matched to a gene: 12. Original analysis: Counts of nucleated cells, estimated from reference gene primer amplification, were obtained. Sequenced by immunoSEQ multiplex PCR; TCRdb stores in-frame clones only, minus some. Clonal size and the V and J genes are those of that table, whereas D and trimming came from the DNA. Of hundreds of thousands of clones listed, more than 80% are singletons. In this sample, this clone turned up a few times. The specimen sequenced was peripheral blood. This receptor was identified in a woman younger than 30 with acute or convalescent COVID-19. This chain uses TRBV19 with TRBJ1-5, with 7 nucleotides matching TRBD1. CDR3 nucleotides: TGTGCCAGTAGTACCAGACAGGGATCCCTCACTCAGCCCCAGCATTTT. Protein product: CASSTRQGSLTQPQHF.